What follows describes a single T cell receptor beta chain. Methods used by the authors: Reference gene primer amplification in the assay estimated nucleated cell counts. Sequencing used immunoSEQ multiplex PCR; TCRdb keeps in-frame clones, though not all of them. D and trimming come from the DNA, and the V and J calls and clone size come from that table. The sample lists roughly 380,000 clones; roughly 80% were seen once. This sample was included in a study of blood T cell repertoires in COVID-19. Turning to the study itself: Some COVID-19 samples were acute and others convalescent; all came from the United States, Italy and Spain.

V lost 3 bases to trimming and J lost 5 bases, with 16 bases between them. The length of the CDR3 is 15 residues. CDR1 SNHLY and CDR2 FYNNEI come from the germline V gene. What was sequenced was peripheral blood. The chain joins TRBV2 to TRBJ2-5; weak D call: TRBD2 (6 bases). This clonotype was obtained from a human donor with acute or convalescent COVID-19. The donor label of this sample is uncertain. The CDR3 DNA is TGTGCCAGCAGTGATAGACGGAGGGGTCGGGAGACCCAGTACTTC. It codes for CASSDRRRGRETQYF.